This TCR beta chain appears in the sequencing data of a study of shared clonotypes between healthy human individuals. Study conclusions and caveats: Clonotype sharing among donors was thought likely to change with sequencing depth. Clonotype sharing across several donors was observed for 4% to 5.5% of naive CD4 clonotypes.

The assay used deep level. Only in-frame clones appear in the TCRdb table, and some are missing; sequencing was by immunoSEQ multiplex PCR. The sample carries around 2.3 million clones, around 95% recorded once. Remarks on this clone: Its specificity is unknown.

The CDR3 runs to 15 residues. The V end was cut by 1 base, the J end by 4 bases, with 13 bases between. The V gene's germline CDR1 is SGHVS and CDR2 FQNEAQ. Sequenced sample: naive CD4+ T cells sorted from blood. Subset specified: CD45RA+ positively selected. V usage is TRBV7-8 and J usage is TRBJ1-2; the D gene is possibly TRBD1 (6 bases). The source of this sequence is a man aged 18 to 30 in good health. The CDR3 sequence is CASSLGGGGLYGYTF. CDR3 coding DNA: TGTGCCAGCAGCTTAGGGGGAGGGGGACTCTATGGCTACACCTTC.